The T cell receptor beta chain described here comes from a study of human T cells and chemical hapten exposure. Study as a whole: Diagnoses of alopecia areata, totalis or universalis occurred in mostly female patients.

Trimming removed 2 bases at V and 0 bases at J, with 9 bases between. Germline loops: CDR1 KGHSH, CDR2 LQKENI. The CDR3 extends over 15 amino acids. Time point noted: patch test 1, 2 weeks after DPC sensitization. Treatment: therapeutic diphenylcyclopropenone sensitization with weekly scalp DPC. Blood sampling occurred before each patch-test application. Total RNA was isolated from unfractionated whole blood. Individual cDNA molecules had unique molecular identifiers attached to them by the library. Using its own MiXCR run on the RACE reads, TCRdb lists one record per CDR3 protein. Of about 99,000 distinct CDR3 sequences listed, around 12% are singletons.

Sequencing was performed on whole blood, taken in connection with sensitization to the hapten diphenylcyclopropenone (DPC). J is TRBJ2-3 and V is TRBV18; the D is unclear. The TCR was taken from a woman aged 40-49 years with alopecia areata. Some clones in this sample may be carry-over from other donors' samples. CDR3 DNA sequence: TGTGCCAGCTCACCAAGCTACGCCAGCACAGATACGCAGTATTTT. Residues: CASSPSYASTDTQYF.